The entry that follows covers one TCR beta chain sequence. The antigen remains undetermined. Trimming removed 3 bases from V and 3 bases from J, with 6 bases in between. Germline assignment: CDR1 LNHNV and CDR2 YYDKDF (reference sequence). The CDR3 runs 12 residues. TCRdb keeps only in-frame clones here, not all; method: immunoSEQ multiplex PCR. The sample comprises 150,000 to 160,000 clones, about 88% of which are singletons, and 15% to 20% rests with the top ten. This record belongs to a study of T cell responses to AZD1222 COVID-19 vaccine. Study-wide points: Recipients of two AZD1222 doses showed rising Spike-specific TCR breadth and depth. Sampled repertoires all dated from after the peak T cell response. Spike as a whole was targeted by vaccine-associated CD4 TCRs, dominant at 160-218 and 743-854.

The TCR was taken from an adult in good health. This sequence joins TRBV15 and TRBJ2-7; D unresolved. Sequencing was performed on peripheral blood, taken on day 0 of AZD1222 vaccination. The CDR3 sequence: CATSRDLYEQYF. The CDR3 bases are TGTGCCACCAGCAGGGACCTCTACGAGCAGTACTTC.